This entry lists 23 T cell receptor beta chains sequenced from one sample in a study of blood T cells in healthy people across ages. Next came a second PCR, run for roughly 7 to 12 cycles, which used a sample-barcoded 5' primer along with a J-beta primer mix. TCRdb reprocessed the 5' RACE reads with MiXCR, giving one entry per CDR3 protein. This sample carries roughly 1.9 million distinct CDR3 sequences, around 42% of them seen once, and the ten largest clones take more than 20%. Material: blood. These receptors all come from a human donor in good health.

V is TRBV30 and J is TRBJ2-3; 9 bases map to TRBD1. This CDR3 region has 14 residues. Germline V gene data show CDR1 as GTSNPN and CDR2 as SVGIG (reference sequence). V lost 5 bases, J lost 0 bases, and 3 bases stayed unmatched. The CDR3 loop reads CAWEQGASTDTQYF. Written as DNA, the CDR3 is TGTGCCTGGGAACAGGGGGCTAGCACAGATACGCAGTATTTT.

CDR3 protein: CASSLALPGGDTQYF. The CDR3 nucleotides are TGTGCCAGCAGCTTGGCTCTGCCGGGGGGAGATACGCAGTATTTT. V usage is TRBV5-6 and J usage is TRBJ2-3; 7 positions match TRBD2. The length of the CDR3 is 15 residues. V lost 0 bases to trimming and J lost 5 bases; unmatched junction nucleotides: 6. The germline V gene has CDR1 SGHDT and CDR2 YYEEEE.

The chain employs TRBV7-2 and TRBJ1-2; 8 bases are a match to TRBD1. The CDR3 loop spans 16 amino acids. V dropped 1 base and J dropped 8; count of bases not matched to a gene: 12. Germline loops: CDR1 SGHTA, CDR2 FQGNSA. This chain's CDR3 is CASSLVKGQDRRGYTF. Here the CDR3 DNA reads TGTGCCAGCAGCTTAGTAAAGGGACAGGACCGAAGGGGCTACACCTTC.

The chain is built from TRBV7-8 and TRBJ2-5; TRBD2 aligns across 9 bases. V was pared by 7 bases and J by 3 bases, with 21 bases of the junction left unmatched. This CDR3 is 19 amino acids long. Germline V gene lookup returns CDR1 SGHVS and CDR2 FQNEAQ. The CDR3 protein is CASTTVSRGGDTTKETQYF. In DNA form, the CDR3 reads TGTGCCAGCACCACCGTGTCCCGCGGGGGGGATACTACAAAAGAGACCCAGTACTTC.

The chain combines TRBV4-2 with TRBJ2-1; TRBD2 matches 10 bases. This CDR3 is 17 amino acids long. V lost 1 base, J lost 4 bases, and 7 bases stayed unmatched. Looked up from germline, CDR1 is LGHNA and CDR2 is YNFKEQ. In DNA form, the CDR3 reads TGTGCCAGCAGCCAAGGTCTAGCGGGGGCCCCGTACAATGAGCAGTTCTTC. This encodes CASSQGLAGAPYNEQFF.

This clonotype was detected a few times. The chain employs TRBV10-3 and TRBJ2-7; tentative D call: TRBD1 (5 bases). CDR3 size: 11 residues. V dropped 6 bases and J dropped 3 bases, with 6 bases sitting between them. Germline V CDR1 and CDR2: ENHRY, SYGVKD. CDR3: CAIRDNYEQYF. For the CDR3, the DNA is TGTGCCATCAGGGACAACTACGAGCAGTACTTC.

J is TRBJ2-5 and V is TRBV4-3; D perhaps matches TRBD1 (7 bases). Gene TRBJ2-7 matches the end of the DNA better, so the J call may be wrong. The germline gives CDR1 LGHNA, CDR2 YSLEER. The CDR3 has 17 amino acids. The CDR3 reads CASSQKFTGESGYEQYF. The DNA for the CDR3 is TGCGCCAGCAGCCAGAAATTCACAGGGGAAAGCGGGTACGAGCAGTACTTC.

The chain has TRBV6-6 and TRBJ1-6, with TRBD1 matching 7 bases. CDR1 is MNHNY and CDR2 is SVGAGI in the germline V gene (reference sequence). The junction had 2 bases not matched to a gene; V was cut back by 0 bases and J by 9 bases. This CDR3 is built from 14 residues. This CDR3 is CASSYSTGTSPLHF. The CDR3 nucleotides read TGTGCCAGCAGTTACTCGACAGGGACTTCACCCCTCCACTTT.

On this clonotype: The germline gene is not matched at one end of the junction; a read error may be the cause. This rearrangement joins TRBV7-7 to TRBJ2-1, with D possibly TRBD2 on 5 matching bases. Germline CDR1 reads SSHAT; CDR2 reads FNYEAQ (reference sequence). This CDR3 spans 13 amino acids. CDR3 in DNA: TGTACCAGCAGCTTAGCGTCTGGCGCTGAGCAGTTCTTC. Translating gives CTSSLASGAEQFF.

Concerning this clonotype: The junction does not match germline at one end; this may be a read error. The chain is built from TRBV4-1 and TRBJ1-1; D is unclear. Germline loops: CDR1 MGHRA, CDR2 YSYEKL. CDR3 length equals 14 residues. The DNA of the CDR3 is TGCGCCAGCAGCCACAACCCGGGGAACACTGAAGCTCTCTTT. Encoded protein: CASSHNPGNTEALF.

A few counts support this clonotype. The rearrangement joins TRBV9 to TRBJ2-5; D perhaps matches TRBD1 (6 bases). The J call is uncertain, as TRBJ2-7 better fits the DNA end. This CDR3 is built from 15 residues. Germline values: CDR1 SGDLS, CDR2 YYNGEE. The CDR3 is CASNLDGGSTYEQYF. The CDR3 DNA reads as TGTGCCAGCAACCTGGATGGGGGCTCTACATACGAGCAGTACTTC.

This sequence joins TRBV10-3 and TRBJ2-4; D gene uncertain. The CDR3 consists of 12 residues. CDR1 is ENHRY, CDR2 SYGVKD, per germline. V was cut by 4 bases and J by 13 bases, with 14 bases left in between. In nucleotides, the CDR3 is TGTGCCATCAGTGCAGAGAACAATGAGCAGTACTTC. Translation: CAISAENNEQYF.

This clonotype was picked up many times. The chain employs TRBV7-2 and TRBJ2-7; 8 nucleotides align to TRBD1. V gave up 5 bases and J gave up 4 bases; unmatched junction bases: 10. Germline CDR1 reads SGHTA; CDR2 reads FQGNSA. The CDR3 runs 15 residues. CDR3 sequence (DNA): TGTGCCAGCAGCCCCCGAACAGGGGGGAGTTACGAGCAGTACTTC. It yields the protein CASSPRTGGSYEQYF.

Only a few counts were recorded for this clonotype. The gene calls are TRBV20-1 and TRBJ1-5; TRBD1 agrees at 7 bases. V lost 1 base and J lost 6; bases outside the gene matches: 3. Germline lookup yields CDR1 DFQATT and CDR2 SNEGSKA (reference sequence). The length of the CDR3 is 13 residues. CDR3 loop: CSARATGSQPQHF. The DNA of the CDR3 is TGCAGTGCTAGAGCGACAGGGTCTCAGCCCCAGCATTTT.

This clonotype was detected once. One end of the junction fails to match germline, which may point to a read error. The chain recombines TRBV20-1 with TRBJ1-3; D is perhaps TRBD1 (6 bases). Germline V gene lookup returns CDR1 DFQATT and CDR2 SNEGSKA (reference sequence). This CDR3 has 15 amino acids. The CDR3 reads CSASDRSSAGNTVYF. CDR3 in DNA: TGCAGTGCTAGTGACAGGTCTTCCGCTGGAAACACCGTATATTTT.

The V and J genes are TRBV4-1 and TRBJ2-1; 10 nucleotides match TRBD2. V lost 0 bases, J lost 6 bases, and 11 bases stayed unmatched. Germline CDR1 and CDR2: MGHRA and YSYEKL. The CDR3 has 18 residues. CDR3 in amino acids: CASSQEISFSGGRNEQFF. Written as DNA, the CDR3 is TGCGCCAGCAGCCAAGAAATCAGTTTTAGCGGGGGGCGCAATGAGCAGTTCTTC.

J is TRBJ2-1 and V is TRBV7-2, with 7 bases fitting TRBD2. The germline gives CDR1 SGHTA, CDR2 FQGNSA. The CDR3 contains 14 residues. Trimming removed 2 bases from V and 7 bases from J; junction bases left unmatched: 5. This CDR3 is CASSLRTSLNEQFF. The CDR3 DNA reads as TGTGCCAGCAGCTTAAGGACTAGTCTAAATGAGCAGTTCTTC.

V gene TRBV10-3 combines with J gene TRBJ2-5, with 7 bases identical to TRBD2. The V and J ends lost 4 bases and 2 bases, in that order; junction bases with no gene match: 1. Germline V gene sequence: CDR1 ENHRY, CDR2 SYGVKD. This CDR3 has 13 amino acids. DNA for the CDR3: TGTGCCATCAGTGGACTAGCTCAAGAGACCCAGTACTTC. Encoded protein: CAISGLAQETQYF.

This clonotype has just one count. The chain uses TRBV7-9 and TRBJ2-1; 9 bases are a match to TRBD2. Germline loops: CDR1 SEHNR, CDR2 FQNEAQ (reference sequence). J was trimmed by 9 bases and V by 6 bases; bases with no gene match: 9. The CDR3 spans 14 residues. CDR3 sequence: CASSLGLAVFEQFF. CDR3 nucleotide sequence: TGTGCCAGCAGTTTGGGACTAGCTGTTTTTGAGCAGTTCTTC.

V gene TRBV20-1 combines with J gene TRBJ2-4; 8 bases match TRBD2. Germline-derived CDR1 and CDR2 are DFQATT and SNEGSKA (reference sequence). The CDR3 runs 15 residues. The trim removed 6 bases at V and 9 bases at J, leaving 16 bases unmatched. The CDR3 protein is CSATYRVAGRGIQYF. The CDR3 DNA reads TGCAGTGCCACTTATAGGGTAGCGGGGAGGGGCATTCAGTACTTC.

This sequence joins TRBV12-3 or TRBV12-4 and TRBJ2-1; D unclear. Trimming took off 9 bases at V and 6 bases at J, with 6 bases between the two ends. This CDR3 contains 10 residues. The CDR3 spells CASLGNEQFF. CDR3 DNA: TGTGCCAGTTTAGGCAATGAGCAGTTCTTC.

This rearrangement joins TRBV7-6 to TRBJ2-1; the D gene could be TRBD1 or TRBD2 (5 bases each). The germline V and J ends were trimmed by 1 base and 3 bases, with 10 bases remaining between them. CDR1 and CDR2 (germline): SGHVS, FNYEAQ. CDR3 length: 15 amino acids. The CDR3, as DNA: TGTGCCAGCAGCTTAGACGGGGCTTACTACAATGAGCAGTTCTTC. This gives the protein CASSLDGAYYNEQFF.

This chain connects TRBV5-4 to TRBJ2-1; the D gene is possibly TRBD1 (5 bases). The V end was cut by 4 bases, the J end by 0 bases, with 11 bases between. The CDR3 totals 15 residues. Germline-derived CDR1 and CDR2 are SGHNT and YYREEE (reference sequence). CDR3 DNA: TGTGCCAGCAGCATTACTGACAGCTCCTACAATGAGCAGTTCTTC. Amino acid sequence: CASSITDSSYNEQFF.